The next 23 T cell receptor beta chains were all read from a single sample in a study of neurological immune-mediated disorders. MiXCR was run by TCRdb on the 5' RACE reads, yielding one entry per CDR3 protein. The sample has approximately 20,000 distinct CDR3 sequences, roughly 15% seen once. Sequencing was performed on PBMCs. All receptors come from a female donor with HTLV-1-associated myelopathy (HAM/TSP).

This clonotype has ten or more counts. The chain has TRBV20-1 and TRBJ2-5, with 9 bases identical to TRBD1. CDR1 and CDR2 (germline): DFQATT, SNEGSKA (reference sequence). This CDR3 comprises 13 residues. With V trimmed by 3 bases and J by 7 bases, 6 bases remained unmatched. CDR3 coding DNA: TGCAGTGCTAGGGACAGGGGAGGAGGGACCCAGTACTTC. Protein sequence: CSARDRGGGTQYF.

This clonotype was observed many times. This sequence joins TRBV20-1 and TRBJ2-7; D is ambiguous. Germline values: CDR1 DFQATT, CDR2 SNEGSKA (reference sequence). The germline V and J ends were trimmed by 5 bases and 3 bases, with 11 bases remaining between them. The CDR3 runs to 12 residues. Here the CDR3 reads CSALLVGYEQYF. The CDR3 DNA reads as TGCAGTGCTTTGTTGGTGGGCTACGAGCAGTACTTC.

At least ten counts were recorded for this clonotype. The V gene is TRBV5-1, the J gene TRBJ2-7; 8 bases align to TRBD1. The CDR3 is made up of 15 amino acids. From germline, CDR1 is SGHRS and CDR2 YFSETQ. With 6 bases clipped from V and 3 bases from J, the junction kept 11 bases outside the gene matches. CDR3 coding DNA: TGCGCCAGCACCTCAGGACAGGGTACCTTCTACGAGCAGTACTTC. Amino acid sequence: CASTSGQGTFYEQYF.

Many counts were recorded for this clonotype. The genes are TRBV27 and TRBJ1-2, with 10 bases matching TRBD1. This CDR3 contains 16 residues. Germline assignment: CDR1 MNHEY and CDR2 SMNVEV (reference sequence). Trimming at V came to 2 bases and at J to 6 bases, leaving 9 bases not matched to a gene. As DNA, the CDR3 is TGTGCCAGCAGTTTAAGGGCCGGGACAGGGGAGGATGGCTACACCTTC. As protein: CASSLRAGTGEDGYTF.

This clonotype showed up many times. CDR3 region: CASSLRGRGLTEAFF. The CDR3 DNA reads as TGTGCCAGCAGCTTAAGAGGCAGGGGGCTAACTGAAGCTTTCTTT. The chain is built from TRBV7-9 and TRBJ1-1, with TRBD1 matching 8 bases. Germline CDR1 and CDR2: SEHNR and FQNEAQ (reference sequence). J lost 5 bases, V lost 2 bases, and 7 bases had no gene match. The CDR3 covers 15 residues.

This clonotype appeared many times. The V and J genes are TRBV3-1 and TRBJ1-5, with 7 bases aligning to TRBD1. The germline gives CDR1 LGHDT, CDR2 YNNKEL (reference sequence). This CDR3 has 14 residues. The J segment lost 6 bases and the V segment lost 1 base, leaving 3 bases of the junction unmatched. This CDR3 is CASSQGQGVQPQHF. CDR3 DNA: TGTGCCAGCAGCCAAGGACAGGGCGTTCAGCCCCAGCATTTT.

Ten or more counts support this clonotype. The V and J genes are TRBV29-1 and TRBJ2-7, with a tentative D call TRBD1 (6 bases). Germline values: CDR1 SQVTM, CDR2 ANQGSEA. CDR3 size: 13 residues. Trimming pared 5 bases from V and 1 base from J, leaving 12 bases between. In DNA, the CDR3 is TGCAGCGTTCTTCGGGACATGTCCTACGAGCAGTACTTC. It is translated as CSVLRDMSYEQYF.

At least ten counts were recorded for this clonotype. V gene TRBV11-3 combines with J gene TRBJ2-7, with a possible D match to TRBD2 (6 bases). The CDR3 is made up of 15 amino acids. V lost 5 bases to trimming and J lost 2 bases, with 16 bases between them. Germline lookup yields CDR1 SGHNT and CDR2 YENEEA. CDR3 in DNA: TGTGCCAGCAGCCTTCTGGGAGGCCCAACCTACGAGCAGTACTTC. It encodes CASSLLGGPTYEQYF.

At least ten counts were recorded for this clonotype. The rearrangement joins TRBV4-1 to TRBJ2-1; the match to TRBD2 covers 13 bases. From germline, CDR1 is MGHRA and CDR2 YSYEKL. V shed 3 bases, J shed 6 bases, and the junction held 8 bases outside the gene matches. This CDR3 region has 17 residues. The CDR3 loop is CASSQVQLAGGGNEQFF. CDR3 DNA: TGCGCCAGCAGCCAGGTACAACTAGCGGGAGGGGGCAATGAGCAGTTCTTC.

In this sample, this clonotype turned up many times. The chain has TRBV6-1 and TRBJ2-7, with D maybe TRBD1 (5 bases). Germline CDR1 MNHNS, CDR2 SASEGT. CDR3 size: 14 residues. Trimming took 2 bases from V and 1 from J, leaving 9 bases between them. The CDR3: CASSELGVSYEQYF. Written as DNA, the CDR3 is TGTGCCAGCAGTGAACTAGGGGTTTCCTACGAGCAGTACTTC.

Ten or more counts support this clonotype. The chain carries TRBV24-1 and TRBJ2-3; possibly TRBD2 for D (6 bases). Germline V gene data show CDR1 as KGHDR and CDR2 as SFDVKD. The V end was cut by 7 bases, the J end by 6 bases, with 13 bases between. This CDR3 has 13 residues. CDR3 sequence reads: CATRDYGDDTQYF. As DNA, the CDR3 is TGTGCCACCAGGGACTACGGGGATGATACGCAGTATTTT.

This clonotype showed up many times. J is TRBJ2-1 and V is TRBV24-1, with D perhaps matching TRBD2 (6 bases). The CDR3 totals 17 residues. V was shortened by 0 bases and J by 8 bases, with 19 bases between the two germline ends. CDR1 is KGHDR and CDR2 is SFDVKD in the germline V gene. The DNA for the CDR3 is TGTGCCACCAGTGATTTGTCCTCGGGACTTCGGGTTCATGAGCAGTTCTTC. It is translated as CATSDLSSGLRVHEQFF.

This clonotype was found many times. V gene TRBV5-1 combines with J gene TRBJ2-1; TRBD1 aligns across 9 bases. Germline assignment: CDR1 SGHRS and CDR2 YFSETQ. The length of the CDR3 is 15 residues. With 4 bases clipped from V and 3 bases from J, the junction kept 5 bases outside the gene matches. CDR3 coding DNA: TGCGCCAGCAGCCCGGGACAGGGTCTCTACAATGAGCAGTTCTTC. Translated: CASSPGQGLYNEQFF.

In its sample, this clonotype was seen many times. The chain joins TRBV20-1 to TRBJ2-5; D call uncertain. With 3 bases removed from V and 7 bases from J, the gap between germline ends came to 9 bases. CDR1 and CDR2 from the germline V gene are DFQATT and SNEGSKA (reference sequence). This CDR3 has 11 amino acids. In DNA, the CDR3 is TGCAGTGCTAGGGCAGTGGGGACCCAGTACTTC. It encodes CSARAVGTQYF.

This clonotype appeared many times. This chain uses TRBV6-1 with TRBJ2-2, with TRBD1 identical over 10 bases. J lost 3 bases, V lost 6 bases, and 1 base had no gene match. Per the germline V gene, CDR1 is MNHNS and CDR2 is SASEGT. The CDR3 covers 14 residues. The CDR3 nucleotides read TGTGCCAGCAGGGACAGGGGGGACACCGGGGAGCTGTTTTTT. Protein sequence: CASRDRGDTGELFF.

This clonotype was counted at least ten times. The rearrangement uses TRBV24-1 and TRBJ2-1; weak D call: TRBD2 (6 bases). This CDR3 comprises 17 residues. Trimming took 2 bases from V and 0 from J, leaving 13 bases between them. The V gene's germline CDR1 is KGHDR and CDR2 SFDVKD. The DNA for the CDR3 is TGTGCCACCAGTGATTGGCGGCCGGGAGTCTCCTACAATGAGCAGTTCTTC. Its protein product is CATSDWRPGVSYNEQFF.

The table lists this clonotype with many counts. This sequence joins TRBV7-2 and TRBJ2-1, with a tentative D call TRBD2 (7 bases). In germline, CDR1 is SGHTA, CDR2 FQGNSA. V dropped 1 base and J dropped 6 bases, with 16 bases sitting between them. The CDR3 spans 16 residues. The CDR3 here is CASSLGGGRLGNEQFF. CDR3 nucleotides: TGTGCCAGCAGCTTAGGCGGGGGCCGCCTGGGCAATGAGCAGTTCTTC.

This clonotype was seen ten or more times. The chain couples TRBV28 to TRBJ2-5; D tentatively reads TRBD1 or TRBD2 (5 bases each). CDR1 is MDHEN, CDR2 SYDVKM, per germline. There are 14 residues in the CDR3. Trimming removed 4 bases at V and 4 bases at J, with 13 bases between. This CDR3 reads CASSSLPGTETQYF. Here the CDR3 DNA reads TGTGCCAGCAGTTCCCTCCCCGGGACAGAGACCCAGTACTTC. Full variable domain (missing parts from reference TRBV28 and TRBJ2-5): DVKVTQSSRYLVKRTGEKVFLECVQDMDHENMFWYRQDPGLGLRLIYFSYDVKMKEKGDIPEGYSVSREKKERFSLILESASTNQTSMYLCASSSLPGTETQYFGPGTRLLVL.

The table lists this clonotype with many counts. The V and J genes are TRBV18 and TRBJ1-6; no clear D gene. This CDR3 region has 14 residues. CDR1 and CDR2 (germline): KGHSH, LQKENI. V was pared by 3 bases and J by 9 bases, with 12 bases between. Here the CDR3 DNA reads TGTGCCAGCTCACCGGGCCGGGATGGTTCACCCCTCCACTTT. Its protein product is CASSPGRDGSPLHF. Full variable domain (remainder filled in from reference TRBV18 and TRBJ1-6): NAGVMQNPRHLVRRRGQEARLRCSPMKGHSHVYWYRQLPEEGLKFMVYLQKENIIDESGMPKERFSAEFPKEGPSILRIQQVVRGDSAAYFCASSPGRDGSPLHFGNGTRLTVT.

Details on this clonotype: A read error may be the cause here, since a much bigger clone is one base away. The gene calls are TRBV7-6 and TRBJ2-1; unclear D gene. Germline values: CDR1 SGHVS, CDR2 FNYEAQ. The CDR3 extends over 14 amino acids. V was cut by 1 base and J by 5 bases, with 9 bases left in between. This chain's CDR3 is CASSLVLSNNEQFF. The DNA of the CDR3 is TGTGCCAGCAGCTTAGTTCTATCGAACAATGAGCAGTTCTTC.

The sample holds many counts of this clonotype. The chain recombines TRBV5-1 with TRBJ2-5, with 9 bases identical to TRBD2. This CDR3 comprises 15 residues. Germline V gene data show CDR1 as SGHRS and CDR2 as YFSETQ. The V gene end was trimmed by 2 bases and the J gene end by 2 bases; junction bases not matched to a gene: 4. The CDR3 bases are TGCGCCAGCAGCTTTGCTAGCGGGGTTCAAGAGACCCAGTACTTC. This codes for CASSFASGVQETQYF.

Ten or more counts support this clonotype. The V gene is TRBV2, the J gene TRBJ1-2; D not resolved. Between the trimmed V and J ends, which lost 5 bases and 8 bases, there was a span of 18 bases. Per the germline V gene, CDR1 is SNHLY and CDR2 is FYNNEI. This CDR3 region has 14 residues. CDR3 in amino acids: CASSLLGEVGGYTF. The CDR3 nucleotides read TGTGCCAGCAGTCTCCTCGGGGAGGTTGGCGGCTACACCTTC.

This clonotype was seen many times. A much larger clone is a single base away; this may be a read error. The chain combines TRBV27 with TRBJ1-4; D gene ambiguous. This CDR3 contains 12 residues. Germline V gene data show CDR1 as MNHEY and CDR2 as SMNVEV (reference sequence). The CDR3 region is CTSTTMGEKLFF. In nucleotides, the CDR3 is TGTACCAGCACCACTATGGGCGAAAAACTGTTTTTT.